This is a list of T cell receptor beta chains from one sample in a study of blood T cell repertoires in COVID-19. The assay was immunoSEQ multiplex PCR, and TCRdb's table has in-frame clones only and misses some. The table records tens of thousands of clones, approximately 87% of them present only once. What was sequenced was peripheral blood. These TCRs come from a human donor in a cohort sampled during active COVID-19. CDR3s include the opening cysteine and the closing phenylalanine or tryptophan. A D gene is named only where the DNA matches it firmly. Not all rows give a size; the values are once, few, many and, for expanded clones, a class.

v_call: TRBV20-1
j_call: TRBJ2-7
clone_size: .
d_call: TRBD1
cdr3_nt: TGCAGTGCTAGGACAGGGGGCGGCCAGTACTTC
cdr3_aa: CSARTGGGQYF

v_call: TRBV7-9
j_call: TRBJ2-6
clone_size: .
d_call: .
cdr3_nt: TGTGCCAGCAGCTCTCGCTCTGGGGCCAACGTCCTGACTTTC
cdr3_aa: CASSSRSGANVLTF

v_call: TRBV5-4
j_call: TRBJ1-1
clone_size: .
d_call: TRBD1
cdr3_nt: TGTGCCAGCAGCGACAAATCCTACAGGGGGCGGAACACTGAAGCTTTCTTT
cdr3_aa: CASSDKSYRGRNTEAFF

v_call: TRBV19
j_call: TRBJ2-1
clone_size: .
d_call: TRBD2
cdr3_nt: TGTGCCAGTAGTATAAGGGGACTAGCGGGAGTACGGCCCAATGAGCAGTTCTTC
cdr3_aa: CASSIRGLAGVRPNEQFF

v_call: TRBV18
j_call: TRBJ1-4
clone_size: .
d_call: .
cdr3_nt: TGTGCCAGCTCACCCAGACAGCCTCGGAATGAAAAACTGTTTTTT
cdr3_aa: CASSPRQPRNEKLFF

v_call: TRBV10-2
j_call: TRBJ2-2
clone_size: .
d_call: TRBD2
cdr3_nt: TGCGCCAGCAGCCACGGACTAGCGGGAGGGTCCACCGGGGAGCTGTTTTTT
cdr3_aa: CASSHGLAGGSTGELFF

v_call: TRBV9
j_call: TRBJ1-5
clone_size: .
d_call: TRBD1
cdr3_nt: TGTGCCAGCAGCGAGGAGACAGGGCTGCCCCAGCATTTT
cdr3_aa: CASSEETGLPQHF

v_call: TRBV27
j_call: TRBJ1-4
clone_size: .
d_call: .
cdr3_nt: TGTGCCAGCAGTTTAATGCGGGGGTCCTACGAAAAACTGTTTTTT
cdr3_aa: CASSLMRGSYEKLFF

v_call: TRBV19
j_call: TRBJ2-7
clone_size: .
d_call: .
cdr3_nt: TGTGCCAGTAGTATAGCCCCTTCCTACGAGCAGTACTTC
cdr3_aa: CASSIAPSYEQYF

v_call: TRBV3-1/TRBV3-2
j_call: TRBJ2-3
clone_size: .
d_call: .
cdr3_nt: TGTGCCAGCAGCCAAGCTAGTATTCGCGATACGCAGTATTTT
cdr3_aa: CASSQASIRDTQYF

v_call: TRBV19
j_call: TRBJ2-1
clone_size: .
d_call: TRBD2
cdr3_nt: TGTGCCAGTAGTATCTCTCAGCGGGAATTATACAATGAGCAGTTCTTC
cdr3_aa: CASSISQRELYNEQFF

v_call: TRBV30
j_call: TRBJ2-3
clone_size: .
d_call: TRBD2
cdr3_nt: TGTGCCTGGAGACGGGCTAGCGGGACAGATACGCAGTATTTT
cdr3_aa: CAWRRASGTDTQYF

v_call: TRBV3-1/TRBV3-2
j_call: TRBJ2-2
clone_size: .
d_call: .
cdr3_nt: TGTGCCAGCAGCCAACCTACAGGGTATACCGGGGAGCTGTTTTTT
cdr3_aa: CASSQPTGYTGELFF

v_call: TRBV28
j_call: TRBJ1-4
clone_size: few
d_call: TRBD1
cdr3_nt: TGTGCCAGCAGCCGGACAGGAGCAACTAATGAAAAACTGTTTTTT
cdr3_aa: CASSRTGATNEKLFF

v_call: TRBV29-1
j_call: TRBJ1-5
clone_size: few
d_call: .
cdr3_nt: TGCAGCGTTGGAGGCCATCAGCCCCAGCATTTT
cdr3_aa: CSVGGHQPQHF

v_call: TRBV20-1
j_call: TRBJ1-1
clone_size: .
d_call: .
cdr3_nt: TGCAGTGCAAATGACAGCCCTGAAGCTTTCTTT
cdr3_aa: CSANDSPEAFF

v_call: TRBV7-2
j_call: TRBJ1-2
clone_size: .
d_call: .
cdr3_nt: TGTGCCAGCAGCTTAGGACAGCAATACTGGGGCTACACCTTC
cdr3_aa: CASSLGQQYWGYTF

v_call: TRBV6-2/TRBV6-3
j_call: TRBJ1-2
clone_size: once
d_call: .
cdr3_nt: TGTGCCAGCAGTTACTCGGAGTACTATGGCTACACCTTC
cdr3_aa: CASSYSEYYGYTF

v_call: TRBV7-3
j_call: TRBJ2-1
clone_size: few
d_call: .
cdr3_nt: TGTGCCAGCAGCCCCACTAGAGGTACCTACAATGAGCAGTTCTTC
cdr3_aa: CASSPTRGTYNEQFF

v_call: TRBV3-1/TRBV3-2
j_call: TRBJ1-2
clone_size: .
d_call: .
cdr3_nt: TGTGCCAGCAGCCAAGGATTGCAGGGTGATGGCTACACCTTC
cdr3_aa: CASSQGLQGDGYTF

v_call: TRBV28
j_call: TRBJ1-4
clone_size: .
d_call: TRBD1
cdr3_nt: TGTGCCAGCAGCTCCTCGAGGGGACAGCATAATGAAAAACTGTTTTTT
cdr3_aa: CASSSSRGQHNEKLFF

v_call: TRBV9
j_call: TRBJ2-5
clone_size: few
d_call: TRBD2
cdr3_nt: TGTGCCAGCAGCTATAAGGGAGGGATGCAAGAGACCCAGTACTTC
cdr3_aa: CASSYKGGMQETQYF

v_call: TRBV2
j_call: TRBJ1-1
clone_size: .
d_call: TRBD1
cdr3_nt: TGTGCCAGCAGTGAAGTTTGGACAGGGGGCATCACTGAAGCTTTCTTT
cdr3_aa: CASSEVWTGGITEAFF

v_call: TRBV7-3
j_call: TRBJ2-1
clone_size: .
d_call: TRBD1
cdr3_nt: TGTGCCAGCAGCTTGGACAGGGGGCCCCACAATGAGCAGTTCTTC
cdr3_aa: CASSLDRGPHNEQFF

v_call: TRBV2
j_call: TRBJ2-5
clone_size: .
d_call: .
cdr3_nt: TGTGCCGGGGGAGGAGGGTTGGTCGGAGAGACCCAGTACTTC
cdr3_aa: CAGGGGLVGETQYF

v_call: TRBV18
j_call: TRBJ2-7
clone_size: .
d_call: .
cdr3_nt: TGTGCCAGCTCACCAGCGGATACCTACGAGCAGTACTTC
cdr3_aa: CASSPADTYEQYF

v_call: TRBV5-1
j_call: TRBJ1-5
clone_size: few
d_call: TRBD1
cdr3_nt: TGCGCCAGCAGCCCGGGGACAGACTCTCAGCCCCAGCATTTT
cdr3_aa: CASSPGTDSQPQHF

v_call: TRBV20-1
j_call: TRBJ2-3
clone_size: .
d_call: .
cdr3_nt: TGCAGTAGCACTAGCACAGATACGCAGTATTTT
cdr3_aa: CSSTSTDTQYF

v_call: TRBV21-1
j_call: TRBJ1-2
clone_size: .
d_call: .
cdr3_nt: TGTGCCAGCAGCGGTTCGGACAGGTATGGCTACACCTTC
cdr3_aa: CASSGSDRYGYTF

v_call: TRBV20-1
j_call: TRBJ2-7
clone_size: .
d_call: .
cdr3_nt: TGCAGTGCTGGAGGGCCCTACGAGCAGTACTTC
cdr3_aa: CSAGGPYEQYF

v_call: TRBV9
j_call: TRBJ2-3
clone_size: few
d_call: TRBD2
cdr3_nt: TGTGCCAGCAGCGTAGGAGCGGGGGGAGCCGATCTCACAGATACGCAGTATTTT
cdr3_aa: CASSVGAGGADLTDTQYF

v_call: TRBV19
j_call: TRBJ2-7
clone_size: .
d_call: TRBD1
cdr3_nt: TGTGCCAGTAGTACCGGGACAGGGCCCTACGAGCAGTACTTC
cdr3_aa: CASSTGTGPYEQYF

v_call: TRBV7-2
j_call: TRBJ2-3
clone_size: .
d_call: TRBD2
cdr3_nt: TGTGCCAGCAGCTCTCCTAGCGGGGGGCACACAGATACGCAGTATTTT
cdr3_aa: CASSSPSGGHTDTQYF

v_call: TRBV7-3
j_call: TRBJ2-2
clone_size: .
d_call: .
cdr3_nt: TGTGCCAGCAGCTTGGAGGGTACCGGGGAGCTGTTTTTT
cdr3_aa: CASSLEGTGELFF

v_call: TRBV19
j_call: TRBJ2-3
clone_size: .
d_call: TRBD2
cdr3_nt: TGTGCCAGTCGGGCGGGAGGCCCACCCACAGATACGCAGTATTTT
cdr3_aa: CASRAGGPPTDTQYF

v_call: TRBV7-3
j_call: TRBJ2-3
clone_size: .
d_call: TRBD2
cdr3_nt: TGTGCCAGCAGCTTAGAGGCCTCTAGCGGGAGTAAGTCAGATACGCAGTATTTT
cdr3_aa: CASSLEASSGSKSDTQYF

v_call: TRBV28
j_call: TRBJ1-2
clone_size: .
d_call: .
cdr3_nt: TGTGCCAGCAGTTTGACAGATCGAGCTAACTATGGCTACACCTTC
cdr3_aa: CASSLTDRANYGYTF

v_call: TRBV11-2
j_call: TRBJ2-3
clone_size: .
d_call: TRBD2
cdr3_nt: TGTGCCAGCAGCTTAACCCCGACTAGCGGGGGAAAGTCGGATACGCAGTATTTT
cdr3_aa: CASSLTPTSGGKSDTQYF

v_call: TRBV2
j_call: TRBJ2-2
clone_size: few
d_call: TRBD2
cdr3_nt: TGTGCCAGCAGTGCGAAGCGGGAGGCCGGGGAGCTGTTTTTT
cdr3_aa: CASSAKREAGELFF

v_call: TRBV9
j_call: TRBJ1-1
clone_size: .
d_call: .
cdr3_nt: TGTGCCAGCAGCGAGGTCGCCCCGGGTCACGCTGAAGCTTTCTTT
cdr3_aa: CASSEVAPGHAEAFF